This TCR beta chain was recorded in a study of blood T cell repertoires in COVID-19. Study overall: The United States, Italy and Spain were the sources of the acute and convalescent COVID-19 samples.

Adults between roughly 18 and 89 years of age took part from 20 to 25 US areas. Recovered status applied to Cohort 3 donors who had two consecutive negative PCRs. It also applied to those with clearance or with symptom resolution. Original processing methods: By means of reference gene primer amplification, nucleated cell counts were estimated. Using immunoSEQ multiplex PCR, the repertoire was profiled, and TCRdb retains in-frame clones only, with some absent. V, J and clone size derive from that table, while D and trimming were established from the DNA sequence. The top ten hold 3% to 3.5% of the sample, which has roughly 160,000 clones, 75% to 90% seen once. The source of this sequence is a woman in her sixties who had recovered from COVID-19. The sample taken for sequencing was PBMCs or T cells enriched from blood (not recorded which).

Written as DNA, the CDR3 is TGTGCCAGCACCCTGGGCCTCTCTGGAAACACCATATATTTT. Its translation: CASTLGLSGNTIYF. The rearrangement joins TRBV6-6 to TRBJ1-3, with unresolved D. Germline V gene lookup returns CDR1 MNHNY and CDR2 SVGAGI (reference sequence). V was clipped by 7 bases and J by 0 bases, with 10 bases between them. CDR3 size: 14 residues.